The 18 T cell receptor beta chains given below trace back to one sample, sequenced in a study of cytomegalovirus exposure and HLA in healthy donors. In the PCR, 60 Vbeta and 13 Jbeta primers were used. Libraries were prepared by immunoSEQ multiplex PCR; TCRdb keeps only in-frame clonotypes and omits some of them. The listing contains some 150,000 clones. The sample taken for sequencing was PBMCs. These receptors all stem from a woman between 18 and 29 years old in good health and CMV-seronegative.

In the case of this clone: At the DNA level, this CDR3 is encoded by other sequences in the same sample as well. The chain uses TRBV30 and TRBJ1-1; D is unresolved. The V end lost 0 bases, the J end lost 1 base, and 6 bases lay between the germline ends. Germline assignment: CDR1 GTSNPN and CDR2 SVGIG (reference sequence). The CDR3 is 13 residues long. CDR3 nucleotide sequence: TGTGCCTGGAGTGTTGGAGGGAACACTGAAGCTTTCTTT. Protein product: CAWSVGGNTEAFF.

The chain links TRBV6-1 to TRBJ1-1, with 7 bases lining up with TRBD1. Per germline, CDR1 MNHNS and CDR2 SASEGT. This CDR3 is 13 amino acids long. V lost 5 bases, J lost 6 bases, and 6 bases stayed unmatched. CDR3 region: CASSKDRVSEAFF. The CDR3 nucleotides read TGTGCCAGCAGTAAAGACAGGGTTTCTGAAGCTTTCTTT.

The chain combines TRBV18 with TRBJ1-1; 8 bases fit TRBD1. The length of the CDR3 is 14 residues. The V and J ends lost 2 bases and 7 bases, in that order; junction bases with no gene match: 6. CDR1 KGHSH and CDR2 LQKENI come from the germline V gene. The chain's CDR3 is CASSPVGQGIEAFF. The DNA of the CDR3 is TGTGCCAGCTCACCAGTTGGACAGGGAATTGAAGCTTTCTTT.

CDR3 coding DNA: TGTGCCAGCAGGGCTTACCATAGGGGCGAGCAGTACTTC. Translation: CASRAYHRGEQYF. V gene TRBV5-4 combines with J gene TRBJ2-7; a possible D gene is TRBD1 (5 bases). Germline V gene lookup returns CDR1 SGHNT and CDR2 YYREEE (reference sequence). The CDR3 consists of 13 residues. V lost 5 bases to trimming and J lost 6 bases, with 15 bases between them.

The chain combines TRBV30 with TRBJ2-1, with D possibly matching TRBD2 (6 bases). V lost 0 bases, J lost 5 bases, and 11 bases lay in between. The CDR3 is 14 amino acids. Per germline, CDR1 GTSNPN and CDR2 SVGIG (reference sequence). The CDR3 loop reads CAWSVGGTHNEQFF. The CDR3 bases are TGTGCCTGGAGTGTCGGCGGGACCCACAATGAGCAGTTCTTC.

The chain uses TRBV2 and TRBJ1-2; a weak D match, TRBD1 (6 bases). CDR3 size: 14 residues. Germline CDR1 is SNHLY and CDR2 is FYNNEI. V gave up 6 bases and J gave up 6 bases, with 17 bases separating them. CDR3 nucleotide sequence: TGTGCCAGCAGCAAGACGCACAGGGAAGATGGCTACACCTTC. This encodes CASSKTHREDGYTF.

The V call is TRBV4-2, the J call TRBJ2-3; 8 bases match TRBD1. Trimming removed 1 base from V and 4 bases from J; junction bases left unmatched: 13. Germline CDR1 and CDR2: LGHNA and YNFKEQ. There are 18 residues in the CDR3. The CDR3 DNA sequence: TGTGCCAGCAGCCAAGGGCCCCACTCTGGACAGGGTGCAGATACGCAGTATTTT. It translates to CASSQGPHSGQGADTQYF.

V gene TRBV7-2 combines with J gene TRBJ2-7, with no clear D. Trimming shortened V by 5 bases and J by 3 bases, and 11 bases separated the two germline ends. The CDR3 extends over 13 amino acids. Germline V gene data show CDR1 as SGHTA and CDR2 as FQGNSA. In DNA form, the CDR3 reads TGTGCCAGCAGCCGCTACGGTAGCTACGAGCAGTACGTC. It translates to CASSRYGSYEQYV.

CDR3 coding DNA: TGTGCCAGCAGCATCGGGACAGGCTCCTACGAGCAGTACTTC. Protein product: CASSIGTGSYEQYF. V is TRBV9 and J is TRBJ2-7; TRBD1 matches 8 bases. The CDR3 is made up of 14 amino acids. V was pared by 4 bases and J by 0 bases, with 3 bases of the junction left unmatched. Germline CDR1 and CDR2: SGDLS and YYNGEE.

The V call is TRBV1, the J call TRBJ1-4; the table names TRBD1, a call not compared with the DNA. TRBV1 is labeled a pseudogene. CDR3 length equals 17 residues. CDR3 in amino acids: CASSQLRQVATNEKLFF. CDR3 bases: TGCGCCAGCAGCCAACTTAGACAGGTTGCAACTAATGAAAAACTGTTTTTT.

The V gene is TRBV6-5, the J gene TRBJ1-1, with 7 bases that match TRBD1. In germline, CDR1 is MNHEY, CDR2 SVGAGI. The V gene end was trimmed by 8 bases and the J gene end by 3 bases; junction bases not matched to a gene: 12. The CDR3 sequence is 15 residues long. The CDR3 region has the DNA TGTGCCAGCCGGGACAGAACACTGCCCGACACTGAAGCTTTCTTT. This gives the protein CASRDRTLPDTEAFF.

The chain recombines TRBV14 with TRBJ2-7, with 13 bases fitting TRBD2. CDR1 and CDR2 (germline): SGHDN, FVKESK. This CDR3 region has 15 residues. Trimming at V came to 4 bases and at J to 6 bases, leaving 6 bases not matched to a gene. Written as DNA, the CDR3 is TGTGCCAGCAGCCTCGGACTAGCGGGAGTAGGCGAGCAGTACGTC. Encoded protein: CASSLGLAGVGEQYV.

The chain uses TRBV7-8 and TRBJ1-5; a weak D match, TRBD1 (5 bases). This CDR3 has 16 amino acids. Germline V CDR1 and CDR2: SGHVS, FQNEAQ. Trimming shortened V by 2 bases and J by 0 bases, and 11 bases separated the two germline ends. The CDR3 region has the DNA TGTGCCAGCAGCTTACTGGGGACTTATAGCAATCAGCCCCAGCATTTT. It specifies CASSLLGTYSNQPQHF.

Details on this clone: The sample has other DNA sequences that encode this CDR3 too. This rearrangement joins TRBV6-1 to TRBJ2-5; 8 positions agree with TRBD2. The CDR3 sequence is 13 residues long. Germline trimming cut 2 bases from V and 5 bases from J; bases unmatched to any gene: 1. Germline V lookup: CDR1 MNHNS, CDR2 SASEGT. The DNA for the CDR3 is TGTGCCAGCAGTGAACTAGCGGGTGAGACCCAGTACTTC. It specifies CASSELAGETQYF.

The rearrangement joins TRBV4-3 to TRBJ1-2; D may be TRBD1 (5 bases). The CDR3 is 13 amino acids. V lost 5 bases, J lost 4 bases, and 11 bases lay in between. Germline V CDR1 and CDR2: LGHNA, YSLEER. The CDR3 loop is CASSGGSTYGYTF. The DNA for the CDR3 is TGCGCCAGCAGCGGGGGGTCCACCTATGGCTACACCTTC.

This chain connects TRBV9 to TRBJ2-1; D unclear. The CDR3 length is 16 residues. The germline V gene has CDR1 SGDLS and CDR2 YYNGEE. The ends were cut back, 0 bases at V and 0 bases at J, with 10 bases in the middle. The CDR3 bases are TGTGCCAGCAGCGTAGATGTCCGCAGCTCCTACAATGAGCAGTTCTTC. It codes for CASSVDVRSSYNEQFF.

This rearrangement joins TRBV4-2 to TRBJ1-5, with unresolved D. Per germline, CDR1 LGHNA and CDR2 YNFKEQ. Trimming shortened V by 4 bases and J by 0 bases, and 7 bases separated the two germline ends. This CDR3 is 14 amino acids long. The CDR3 nucleotides read TGTGCCAGCAGCCCCAGAAGTAGCAATCAGCCCCAGCATTTT. Amino acid sequence: CASSPRSSNQPQHF.

The chain employs TRBV10-3 and TRBJ1-2, with a tentative D call TRBD1 (5 bases). The CDR3 has 15 amino acids. Germline V gives CDR1 ENHRY, CDR2 SYGVKD. V lost 0 bases and J 1 base, leaving 9 bases between the germline ends. The CDR3 nucleotides are TGTGCCATCAGTGAGTCATTAGGGGTTAACTATGGCTACACCTTC. Translation: CAISESLGVNYGYTF.